Described below is a single T cell receptor (beta chain) sequence and its context. These data belong to a study of blood T cell repertoires in COVID-19. Data came from immunoSEQ multiplex PCR; TCRdb stores just in-frame clones and leaves some out. In the table there are roughly 200,000 clones, around 87% of which are singletons. The sequence came from a man aged 50 to 59 with acute or convalescent COVID-19. The specimen was peripheral blood.

CDR3 residues: CASSGPAGPDEGEQFF. The CDR3 coding sequence is TGTGCCAGCAGCGGGCCAGCGGGCCCAGACGAGGGTGAGCAGTTCTTC. The rearrangement uses TRBV9 and TRBJ2-1, with D perhaps matching TRBD2 (6 bases). The germline CDR1 and CDR2 sequences are SGDLS and YYNGEE. This CDR3 is 16 amino acids long. The V end lost 3 bases, the J end lost 9 bases, and 22 bases lay between the germline ends. The full variable domain, in which reference TRBV9 and TRBJ2-1 provide the parts outside the CDR3, is DSGVTQTPKHLITATGQRVTLRCSPRSGDLSVYWYQQSLDQGLQFLIQYYNGEERAKGNILERFSAQQFPDLHSELNLSSLELGDSALYFCASSGPAGPDEGEQFFGPGTRLTVL.